A selection of T cell receptor beta chains follows, all from one sample in a study of blood T cell repertoires in COVID-19. Some clones are missing from TCRdb's copy, which holds only in-frame ones; the method was immunoSEQ multiplex PCR. The sample has tens of thousands of clones, roughly 88% seen once. Material: peripheral blood. These receptors originate from a man aged 50 to 60 with COVID-19, enrolled during active disease. Both conserved end residues are part of each CDR3. A D gene is named only where the DNA matches it firmly. Clone size is shown for a subset of rows, as once, few, many or a class of expanded clone.

V,size,D,CDR3
TRBV3-1/TRBV3-2,NA,NA,CASSIESLVSPLHF
TRBV27,NA,NA,CASSRLRTNEKLFF
TRBV19,NA,NA,CASSTLPGELFF
TRBV2,NA,NA,CARGRDSSGNTIYF
TRBV19,NA,NA,CASSLTGSRYGYTF
TRBV30,NA,TRBD1,CAWSTGQGDQPQHF
TRBV6-1,few,NA,CASSEVPEGNSPLHF
TRBV10-3,once,TRBD2,CAISGASGVGSSYNEQFF
TRBV5-1,NA,NA,CASRLFREEYEQYF
TRBV5-1,few,TRBD1,CASSLEGAFETQYF
TRBV5-6,NA,NA,CASSLGLEGTQYF
TRBV6-1,NA,NA,CASSEALGVGNTIYF
TRBV6-6,NA,TRBD2,CASSPGRGLAGQETQYF
TRBV2,NA,NA,CASTFWWATSGNTIYF
TRBV5-6,NA,TRBD1,CASSLGQGSGYTF
TRBV5-6,NA,NA,CASSLASTDTQYF
TRBV4-3,NA,NA,CASSQDRISGGYTF
TRBV5-1,NA,NA,CASSTGPSSYEQYF
TRBV4-3,NA,TRBD2,CASSRLTGGSYQETQYF
TRBV10-3,NA,NA,CAISAGNGNTIYF
TRBV2,NA,TRBD2,CASSETPSGSFDEQYF
TRBV21-1,NA,NA,CASSKSRLALSYNEQFF
TRBV7-3,NA,TRBD2,CASSLNGLAADNEQFF
TRBV6-6,NA,TRBD1,CASTAGTVYEQYF
TRBV11-3,NA,NA,CASSGRGSYEQYF
TRBV10-3,NA,TRBD2,CAIGSGRAPYEQYF
TRBV18,NA,TRBD2,CASSPLAGGSEQFF
TRBV4-1,NA,TRBD1,CASSQTGATNEKLFF
TRBV19,few,NA,CASSLSPSAINGYTF
TRBV5-6,NA,NA,CASSGRRSGNTIYF
TRBV4-3,NA,TRBD1,CASSATGATTGQLF
TRBV5-1,NA,TRBD1,CASSPGQAHTEAFF
TRBV6-5,NA,TRBD1,CASSYFRTGGGYGYTF
TRBV5-8,once,TRBD1,CASSLGQGSQPQHF
TRBV20-1,NA,NA,CSARAVQTQYF
TRBV7-3,few,NA,CASSHRAGGTTNTGELFF
TRBV5-1,NA,NA,CASSPRSQAAYEQYF
TRBV19,NA,NA,CASSQQGEGNQPQHF
TRBV9,NA,TRBD2,CASSVGREGPHEQYF
TRBV6-6,NA,TRBD1,CASSVSGTGMGYGYTF
TRBV5-5,NA,NA,CASSEDSPSNYGYTF
TRBV5-4,NA,NA,CASSLDFGGASNSPLHF
TRBV5-1,once,TRBD1,CASTYPGQGRDEQFF
TRBV9,NA,TRBD2,CASSAHIAGGADTQYF
TRBV11-3,NA,NA,CASSLGFGATDTQYF
TRBV28,NA,TRBD1,CASSSPGQGARYF
TRBV24-1,once,NA,CATSPSWGVEKLFF
TRBV9,once,NA,CASSEAGHSSGNTIYF
TRBV5-1,NA,TRBD1,CASSLDRGRLYGYTF
TRBV4-3,NA,NA,CASSAGGGKEQFF
TRBV5-1,NA,NA,CASSSDTLLNTEAFF
TRBV18,NA,TRBD1,CASSPDRGSTEAFF